What follows is one T cell receptor (beta chain) and its context. Its target is not known. Germline CDR1 reads LNHDA; CDR2 reads SQIVND (reference sequence). Deletions cut 3 bases from V and 4 bases from J, with 13 bases between. CDR3 length: 15 residues. The assay was immunoSEQ multiplex PCR, and TCRdb's table has in-frame clones only and misses some. The repertoire holds 45,000 to 65,000 clones, with just over 85% as singletons. This record belongs to a study of T cells after posttransplantation cyclophosphamide. The study, taken as a whole, reports: After PTCy, TRB diversity resembled that of CNI/methotrexate controls. Donor-recipient repertoire similarity was low at 1-2 months, rising over year one.

Sample: PBMCs. The gene calls are TRBV19 and TRBJ1-5; no definite D call. This TCR derives from a man aged 25 to 45 with a blood cancer, CMV-positive, and with a related stem cell donor. DNA for the CDR3: TGTGCCAGTAGTATTGGTGTGGCCCGAAATCAGCCCCAGCATTTT. It encodes CASSIGVARNQPQHF.